The clone carrying this T cell receptor (beta chain) was picked up a small number of times. The data stem from a study of graft-versus-host responses after intestinal transplantation. Overall study context: Each of the recipients got a multivisceral, liver-intestinal, or isolated intestinal transplant. The whole recipient group had anti-thymocyte globulin induction followed by tacrolimus and steroids for two to three years.

Repertoires were generated with immunoSEQ multiplex PCR, while TCRdb's copy carries only in-frame clones and drops some. The data contain around 21,000 clones, roughly 44% of them singletons. The V end lost 5 bases, the J end lost 6 bases, and 8 bases lay between the germline ends. This CDR3 is 11 amino acids long. CDR1 SEHNR and CDR2 FQNEAQ come from the germline V gene (reference sequence). With some 200,000 irradiated, violet-dye-labeled stimulator cells, some 200,000 CFSE-labeled responder cells were plated. Study results and caveats: Recipient marrow harbored GvH clones, some of which surfaced first in ileum or blood. Clonal ratios of graft-versus-host to host-versus-graft in allografts were high for patients exhibiting graft-donor T cell macrochimerism.

This TCR was sampled from a human patient who was an organ donor for intestinal transplantation. The rearrangement links TRBV7-9 to TRBJ2-7, with D possibly matching TRBD2 (6 bases). Sequenced here: alloreactive CD8+ T cells from a mixed lymphocyte reaction culture, sampled before transplantation. Subset defined: CFSE-low proliferating T cells sorted from roughly six-day pre-transplant mixed lymphocyte reaction (GvH or HvG direction). The CDR3 reads CASSPGGEQYF. CDR3 coding DNA: TGTGCCAGCAGCCCCGGGGGCGAGCAGTACTTC.